There are many counts of the clone carrying this T cell receptor (beta chain). What it binds is not known. Molecular barcoding with unique molecular identifiers was used for the TCRbeta library. TCRdb re-called the PCR reads with MiXCR, one entry per CDR3 protein. The sample lists about 100,000 distinct CDR3 sequences; approximately 6% were seen once. This specimen comes from a study of T-cell reconstitution after alpha-beta-depleted transplantation in children. Trimming took 4 bases from V and 7 from J, leaving 11 bases between them. The CDR3 is 13 residues long. CDR1 is SGDLS, CDR2 YYNGEE, per germline. Study observations and caveats: As was reported, about two months after transplant, alpha-beta T cells came from several hundred expanded graft clones. Once a year had passed after transplant, T-cell counts and diversity came mostly from newly produced T cells. From surviving recipient T cells and thymic progenitors came the high day-60 TCRbeta diversity observed in some patients.

The sample was PBMCs, mostly from graft donor cells, taken 360 days after TCRalphabeta/CD19-depleted stem cell transplant. This receptor was taken from a male patient aged 2-10 years who had a stem cell transplant for acute lymphoblastic leukemia, so the T cells may come from the graft donor. The V and J genes are TRBV9 and TRBJ2-2; D is perhaps TRBD1 (5 bases). The DNA of the CDR3 is TGTGCCAGCAGCTCAATACAGGTCGGGGAGCTGTTTTTT. It specifies CASSSIQVGELFF.